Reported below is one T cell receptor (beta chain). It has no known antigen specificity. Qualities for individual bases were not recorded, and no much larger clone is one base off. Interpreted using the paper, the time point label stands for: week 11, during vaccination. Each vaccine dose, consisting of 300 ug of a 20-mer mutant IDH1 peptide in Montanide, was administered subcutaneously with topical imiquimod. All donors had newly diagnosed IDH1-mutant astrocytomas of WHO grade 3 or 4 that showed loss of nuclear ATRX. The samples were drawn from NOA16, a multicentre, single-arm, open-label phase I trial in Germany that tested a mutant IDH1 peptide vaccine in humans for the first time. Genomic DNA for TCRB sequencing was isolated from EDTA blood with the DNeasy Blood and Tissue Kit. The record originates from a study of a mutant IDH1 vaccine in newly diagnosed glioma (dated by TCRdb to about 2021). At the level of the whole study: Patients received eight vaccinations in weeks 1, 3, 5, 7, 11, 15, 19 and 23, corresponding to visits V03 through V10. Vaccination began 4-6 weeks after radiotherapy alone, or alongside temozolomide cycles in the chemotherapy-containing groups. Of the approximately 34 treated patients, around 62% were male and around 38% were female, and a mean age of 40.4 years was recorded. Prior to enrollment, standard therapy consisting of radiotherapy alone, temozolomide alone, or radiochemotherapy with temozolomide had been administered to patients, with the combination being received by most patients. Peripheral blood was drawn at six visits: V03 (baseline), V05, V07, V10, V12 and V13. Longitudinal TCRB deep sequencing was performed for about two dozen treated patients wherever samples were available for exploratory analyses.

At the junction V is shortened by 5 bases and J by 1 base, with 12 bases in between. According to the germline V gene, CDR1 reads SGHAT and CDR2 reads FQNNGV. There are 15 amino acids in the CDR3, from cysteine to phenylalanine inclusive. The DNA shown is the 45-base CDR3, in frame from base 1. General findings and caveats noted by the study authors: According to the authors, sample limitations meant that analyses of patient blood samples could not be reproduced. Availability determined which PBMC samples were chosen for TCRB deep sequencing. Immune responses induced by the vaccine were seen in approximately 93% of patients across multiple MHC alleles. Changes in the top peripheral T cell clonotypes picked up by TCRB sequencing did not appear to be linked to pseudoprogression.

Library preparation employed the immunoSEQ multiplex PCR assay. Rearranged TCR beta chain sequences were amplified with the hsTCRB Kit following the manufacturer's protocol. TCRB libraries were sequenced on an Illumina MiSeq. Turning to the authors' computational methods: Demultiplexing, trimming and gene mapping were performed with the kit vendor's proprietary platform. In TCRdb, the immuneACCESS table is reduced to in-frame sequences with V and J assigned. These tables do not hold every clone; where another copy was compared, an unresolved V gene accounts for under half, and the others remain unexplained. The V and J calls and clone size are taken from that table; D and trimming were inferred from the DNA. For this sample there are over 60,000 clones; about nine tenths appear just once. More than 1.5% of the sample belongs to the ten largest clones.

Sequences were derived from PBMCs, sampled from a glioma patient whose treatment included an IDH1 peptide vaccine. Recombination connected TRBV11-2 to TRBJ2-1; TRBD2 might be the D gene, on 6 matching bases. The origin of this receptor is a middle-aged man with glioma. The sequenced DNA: TGTGCCAGCAGCCAGGGAGGAAAGTCCTACAATGAGCAGTTCTTC. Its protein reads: CASSQGGKSYNEQFF.